The clone carrying this T cell receptor (beta chain) was counted at least ten times. Its antigen is still unknown. Stable hyperthyroidism: no ophthalmopathy progression over 18 months of follow-up. This sample is drawn from a study of T cells in Graves' hyperthyroidism and ophthalmopathy. For the study at large: Peripheral blood was acquired at first diagnosis, ahead of any therapy whatsoever.

The TCR beta CDR3 regions underwent amplification using RNA transcripts as the source. When the TCR CDR3 underwent first-round RT-PCR, the HTBI primer set was used. TCRdb itself ran the multiplex PCR reads through MiXCR, one entry per CDR3 protein. Seen here are a few hundred thousand distinct CDR3 sequences, under 15% observed once, and the top ten hold around a tenth. This CDR3 has 15 amino acids. Germline values: CDR1 MNHEY, CDR2 SVGEGT. Between the trimmed V and J ends, which lost 6 bases and 2 bases, there was a span of 17 bases. The study's findings and limits: Expanded thyroid clonotypes (above 0.001) were mostly also found in blood. Model predictions of ophthalmopathy came a median roughly 6.7 months before onset.

The chain is built from TRBV6-2 or TRBV6-3 and TRBJ2-7, with D perhaps being TRBD1 or TRBD2 (6 bases each). This receptor was taken from a woman between 18 and 30 years old with Graves' hyperthyroidism. Sequencing used blood. CDR3 in amino acids: CASSSRWRGAYEQYF. The CDR3 coding sequence is TGTGCCAGCAGCTCCAGGTGGAGGGGGGCCTACGAGCAGTACTTC.